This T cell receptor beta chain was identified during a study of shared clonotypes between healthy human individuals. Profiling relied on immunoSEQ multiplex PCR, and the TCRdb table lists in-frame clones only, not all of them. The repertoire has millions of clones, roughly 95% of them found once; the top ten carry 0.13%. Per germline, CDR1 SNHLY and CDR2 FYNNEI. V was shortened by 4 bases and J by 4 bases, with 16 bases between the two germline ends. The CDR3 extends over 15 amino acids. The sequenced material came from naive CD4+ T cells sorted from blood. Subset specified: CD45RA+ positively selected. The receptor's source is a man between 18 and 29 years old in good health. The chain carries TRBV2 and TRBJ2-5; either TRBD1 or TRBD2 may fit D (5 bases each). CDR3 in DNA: TGTGCCAGCAGTGGGCCAGGGCGGGTAGGAGAGACCCAGTACTTC. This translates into CASSGPGRVGETQYF.